This passage covers 2 T cell receptor beta chains from one sample sequenced in a study of blood T cell repertoires in COVID-19. Assay: immunoSEQ multiplex PCR; the TCRdb copy retains only in-frame clones and omits some. The top ten hold approximately 16% of the sample, which has some 230,000 clones, just under 85% seen once. The sequenced sample was PBMCs or T cells enriched from blood (not recorded which). The receptors shown here come from a man aged 40-49 years who had recovered from COVID-19.

The genes are TRBV7-3 and TRBJ1-1; possible D gene TRBD1, 5 bases. Germline CDR1 reads SGHTA; CDR2 reads FQGTGA. The CDR3 is 13 amino acids. With 5 bases removed from V and 3 bases from J, the gap between germline ends came to 10 bases. CDR3 sequence: CASSQGRDTEAFF. CDR3 bases: TGTGCCAGCAGCCAGGGTAGGGACACTGAAGCTTTCTTT.

The chain has TRBV3-1 (or the pseudogene TRBV3-2) and TRBJ2-3; TRBD2 agrees at 10 bases. V was pared by 2 bases and J by 5 bases, with 4 bases of the junction left unmatched. This CDR3 spans 15 amino acids. Germline loops: CDR1 LGHDT, CDR2 YNNKEL (reference sequence). As DNA, the CDR3 is TGTGCCAGCAGCCAATCGTCTAGCGGGGGAGATACGCAGTATTTT. Residues: CASSQSSSGGDTQYF.